This T cell receptor (beta chain) derives from a study of T cell responses to AZD1222 COVID-19 vaccine. Notes on the study in general: Vaccine-associated CD4 TCRs spanned spike, dominant at 160-218 and 743-854. Donor demographics were predominantly white British with a female majority; clonal diversity may be underestimated.

Doses given second, at about 4 or about 12 weeks, were pooled. Here immunoSEQ multiplex PCR was the method, and the copy in TCRdb shows in-frame clones only, minus some. The sample gives roughly 50,000 clones, around 89% of which show up once; approximately 5.3% is in the top ten. As to this clone: Its target is not known.

Germline CDR1 reads SEHNR; CDR2 reads FQNEAQ (reference sequence). The CDR3 spans 13 residues. Trimming removed 7 bases at V and 0 bases at J, with 8 bases between. J is TRBJ2-3 and V is TRBV7-9; no reliable D call. The input for sequencing was peripheral blood, taken 28 days after the second AZD1222 dose. The clonotype comes from an adult who received the AZD1222 COVID-19 vaccine. As DNA, the CDR3 is TGTGCCAGCACCCACTTAAGCACAGATACGCAGTATTTT. Its translation is CASTHLSTDTQYF.